This TCR beta chain comes out of a study of blood T cell repertoires in COVID-19. As for the study in general: The United States, Italy and Spain supplied acute and convalescent COVID-19 samples.

The CDR3 is 12 residues long. Germline CDR1 and CDR2: LGHDT and YNNKEL (reference sequence). Trimming took off 4 bases at V and 0 bases at J, with 4 bases between the two ends. Under the authors' procedure: Counts of nucleated cells, estimated from reference gene primer amplification, were obtained. Using immunoSEQ multiplex PCR, the repertoire was profiled, and TCRdb retains in-frame clones only, with some absent. The V and J calls and clone size are taken from that table; D and trimming were inferred from the DNA. In the table there are 200,000 to 250,000 clones, around 88% of which are singletons. Enrollees, roughly 18 to 90 years old, lived in 24 US areas. Clinical history reported by participants formed the basis on which cohorts were assigned.

Sequenced: PBMCs or T cells enriched from blood (not recorded which). The TCR originated in a woman aged 45-60 years with acute COVID-19. The V gene is TRBV3-1 (or the pseudogene TRBV3-2), the J gene TRBJ2-7; D uncertain. The CDR3 here is CASSRVSYEQYF. The CDR3 nucleotides are TGTGCCAGCAGCCGCGTCTCCTACGAGCAGTACTTC.